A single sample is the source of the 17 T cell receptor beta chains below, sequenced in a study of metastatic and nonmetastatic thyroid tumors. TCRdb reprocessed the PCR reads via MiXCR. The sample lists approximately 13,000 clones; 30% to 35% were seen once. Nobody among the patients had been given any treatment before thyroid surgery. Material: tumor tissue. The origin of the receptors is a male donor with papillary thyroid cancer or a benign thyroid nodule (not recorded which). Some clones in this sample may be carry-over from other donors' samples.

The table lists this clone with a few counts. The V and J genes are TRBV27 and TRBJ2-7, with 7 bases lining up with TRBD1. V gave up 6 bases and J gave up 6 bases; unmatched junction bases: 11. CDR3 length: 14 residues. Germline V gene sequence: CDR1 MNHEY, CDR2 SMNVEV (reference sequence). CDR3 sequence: CASSSRDSSPEQYF. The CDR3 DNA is TGTGCCAGCAGCTCCCGGGACAGTAGTCCCGAGCAGTACTTC.

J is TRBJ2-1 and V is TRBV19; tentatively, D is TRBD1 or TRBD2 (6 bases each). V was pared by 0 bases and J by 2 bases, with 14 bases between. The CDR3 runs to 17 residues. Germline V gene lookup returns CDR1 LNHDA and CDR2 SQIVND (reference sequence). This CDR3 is CASSIDNGGHPYNEQFF. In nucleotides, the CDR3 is TGTGCCAGTAGTATAGATAATGGGGGGCATCCCTACAATGAGCAGTTCTTC. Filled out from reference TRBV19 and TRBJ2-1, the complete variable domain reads DGGITQSPKYLFRKEGQNVTLSCEQNLNHDAMYWYRQDPGQGLRLIYYSQIVNDFQKGDIAEGYSVSREKKESFPLTVTSAQKNPTAFYLCASSIDNGGHPYNEQFFGPGTRLTVL.

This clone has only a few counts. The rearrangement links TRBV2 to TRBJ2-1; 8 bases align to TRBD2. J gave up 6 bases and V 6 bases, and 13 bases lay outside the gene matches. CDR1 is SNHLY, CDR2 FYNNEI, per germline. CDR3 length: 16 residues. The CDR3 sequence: CASREVGTRLGNEQFF. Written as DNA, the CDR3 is TGTGCCAGCAGGGAGGTAGGGACTAGGCTTGGCAATGAGCAGTTCTTC.

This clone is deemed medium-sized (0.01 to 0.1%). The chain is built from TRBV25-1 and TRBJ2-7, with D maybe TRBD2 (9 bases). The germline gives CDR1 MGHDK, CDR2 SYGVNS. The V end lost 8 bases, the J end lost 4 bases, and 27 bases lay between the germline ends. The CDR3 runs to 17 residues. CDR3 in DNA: TGTGCCAGCCCTAACCTCAGGGGGCGGGGGGGTTTTTACGAGCAGTACTTC. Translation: CASPNLRGRGGFYEQYF.

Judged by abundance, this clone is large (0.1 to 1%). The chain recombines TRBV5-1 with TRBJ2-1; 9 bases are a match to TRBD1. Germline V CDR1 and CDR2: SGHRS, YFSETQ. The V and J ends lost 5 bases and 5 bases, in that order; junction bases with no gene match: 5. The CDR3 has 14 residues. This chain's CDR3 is CASRTQGADNEQFF. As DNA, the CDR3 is TGCGCCAGCAGGACACAGGGGGCCGACAATGAGCAGTTCTTC.

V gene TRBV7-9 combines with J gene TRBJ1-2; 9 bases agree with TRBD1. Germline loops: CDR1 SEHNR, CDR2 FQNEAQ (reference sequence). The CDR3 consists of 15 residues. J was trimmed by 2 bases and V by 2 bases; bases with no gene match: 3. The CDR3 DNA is TGTGCCAGCAGCTTACAAACAGGGGGCAACTATGGCTACACCTTC. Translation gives CASSLQTGGNYGYTF.

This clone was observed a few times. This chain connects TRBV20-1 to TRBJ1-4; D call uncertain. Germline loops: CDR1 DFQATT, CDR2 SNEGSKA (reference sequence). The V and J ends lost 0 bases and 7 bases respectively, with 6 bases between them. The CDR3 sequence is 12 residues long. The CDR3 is CSAREGSEKLFF. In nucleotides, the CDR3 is TGCAGTGCTAGAGAGGGTTCTGAAAAACTGTTTTTT.

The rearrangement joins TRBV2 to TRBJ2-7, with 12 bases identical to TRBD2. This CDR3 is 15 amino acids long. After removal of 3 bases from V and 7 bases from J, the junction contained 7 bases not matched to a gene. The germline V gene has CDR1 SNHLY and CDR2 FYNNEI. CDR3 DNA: TGTGCCAGCAGTGATAGGACTAGCGGGACGGGAGAGCAGTACTTC. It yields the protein CASSDRTSGTGEQYF.

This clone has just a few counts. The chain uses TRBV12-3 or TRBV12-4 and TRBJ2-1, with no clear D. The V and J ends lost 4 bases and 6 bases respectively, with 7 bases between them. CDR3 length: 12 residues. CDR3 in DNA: TGTGCCAGCAGTTCAGACGGCAATGAGCAGTTCTTC. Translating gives CASSSDGNEQFF.

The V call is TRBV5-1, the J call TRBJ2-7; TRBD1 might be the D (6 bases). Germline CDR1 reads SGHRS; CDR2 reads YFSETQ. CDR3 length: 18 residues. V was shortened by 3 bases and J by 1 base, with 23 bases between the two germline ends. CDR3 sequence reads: CASSSALGGSIQSYEQYF. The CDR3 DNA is TGCGCCAGCAGCTCCGCCCTTGGGGGCTCAATCCAATCCTACGAGCAGTACTTC.

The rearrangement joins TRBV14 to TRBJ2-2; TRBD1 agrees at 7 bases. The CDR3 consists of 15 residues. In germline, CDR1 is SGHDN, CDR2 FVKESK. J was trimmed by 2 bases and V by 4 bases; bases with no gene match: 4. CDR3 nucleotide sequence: TGTGCCAGCAGCCTTGGACAGGATAACACCGGGGAGCTGTTTTTT. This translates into CASSLGQDNTGELFF.

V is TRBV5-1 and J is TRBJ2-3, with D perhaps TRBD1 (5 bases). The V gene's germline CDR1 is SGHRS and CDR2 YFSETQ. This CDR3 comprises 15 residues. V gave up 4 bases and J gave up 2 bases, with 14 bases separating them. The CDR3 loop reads CASSQTTTVTDTQYF. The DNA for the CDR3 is TGCGCCAGCAGCCAGACCACGACAGTCACAGATACGCAGTATTTT.

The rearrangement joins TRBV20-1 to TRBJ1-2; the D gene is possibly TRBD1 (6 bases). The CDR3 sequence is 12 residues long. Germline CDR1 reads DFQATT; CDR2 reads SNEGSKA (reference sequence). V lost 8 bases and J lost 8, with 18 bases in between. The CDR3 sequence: CSTPPGGGGYTF. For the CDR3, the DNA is TGCAGTACTCCGCCGGGGGGGGGCGGCTACACCTTC.

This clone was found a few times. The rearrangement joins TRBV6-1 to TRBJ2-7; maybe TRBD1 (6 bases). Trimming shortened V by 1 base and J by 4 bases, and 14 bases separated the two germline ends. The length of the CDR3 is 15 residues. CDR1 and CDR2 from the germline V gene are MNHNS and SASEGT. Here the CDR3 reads CASSEGAGQIYEQYF. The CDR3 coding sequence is TGTGCCAGCAGTGAAGGCGCCGGACAGATTTACGAGCAGTACTTC.

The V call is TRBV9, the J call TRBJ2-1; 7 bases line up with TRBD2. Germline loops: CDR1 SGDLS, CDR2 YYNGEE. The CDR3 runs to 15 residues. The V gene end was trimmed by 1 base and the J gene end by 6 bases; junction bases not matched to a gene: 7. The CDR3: CASSVWAGVGNEQFF. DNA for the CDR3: TGTGCCAGCAGCGTATGGGCGGGAGTAGGCAATGAGCAGTTCTTC.

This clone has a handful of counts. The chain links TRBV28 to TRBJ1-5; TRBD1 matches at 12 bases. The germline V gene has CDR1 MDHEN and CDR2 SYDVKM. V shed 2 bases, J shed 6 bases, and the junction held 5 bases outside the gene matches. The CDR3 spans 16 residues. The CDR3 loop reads CASSLGTGGLGQPQHF. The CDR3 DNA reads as TGTGCCAGCAGTTTAGGGACAGGGGGCTTGGGTCAGCCCCAGCATTTT.

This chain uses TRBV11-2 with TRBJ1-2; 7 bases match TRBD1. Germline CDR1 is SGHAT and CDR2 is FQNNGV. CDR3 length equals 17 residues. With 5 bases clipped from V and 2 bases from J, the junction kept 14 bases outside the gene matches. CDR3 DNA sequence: TGTGCCAGCAGCCAGACCGCCGGGACAGCCGACAACTATGGCTACACCTTC. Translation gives CASSQTAGTADNYGYTF.